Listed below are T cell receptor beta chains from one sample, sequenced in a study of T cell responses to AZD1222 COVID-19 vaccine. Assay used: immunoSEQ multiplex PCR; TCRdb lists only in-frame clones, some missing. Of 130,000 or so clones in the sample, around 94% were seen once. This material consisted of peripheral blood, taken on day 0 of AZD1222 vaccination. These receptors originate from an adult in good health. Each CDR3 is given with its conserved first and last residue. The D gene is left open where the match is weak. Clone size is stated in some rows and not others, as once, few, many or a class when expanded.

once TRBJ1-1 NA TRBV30 TGTGCCTGGAGTCGGAATTTGAACACTGAAGCTTTCTTT CAWSRNLNTEAFF
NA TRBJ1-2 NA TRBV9 TGTGCCAGCAGCGTAGGGACCCTGGATGGCTACACCTTC CASSVGTLDGYTF
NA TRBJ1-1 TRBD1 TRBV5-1 TGCGCCAGCACCCCGACAGGGGGCACTGAAGCTTTCTTT CASTPTGGTEAFF
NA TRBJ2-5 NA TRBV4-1 TGCGCCAGCAGCCAAATGTACATAGAGACCCAGTACTTC CASSQMYIETQYF
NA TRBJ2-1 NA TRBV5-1 TGCGCCAGCAGCTTGCCGACCCCAAATGAGCAGTTCTTC CASSLPTPNEQFF
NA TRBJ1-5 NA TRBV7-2 TGTGCCAGCAGCTTAGGGGCCCTCAATCAGCCCCAGCATTTT CASSLGALNQPQHF
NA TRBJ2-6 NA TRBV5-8 TGTGCCAGCAGCTTGGGGTATGGGGCCAACGTCCTGACTTTC CASSLGYGANVLTF
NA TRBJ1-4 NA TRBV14 TGTGCCAGCAGCCGGTTGAGACAGACTAATGAAAAACTGTTTTTT CASSRLRQTNEKLFF
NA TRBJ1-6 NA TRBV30 TGTGCCTGGAGTGTACAGTCAGTTGGAAATTCACCCCTCCACTTT CAWSVQSVGNSPLHF
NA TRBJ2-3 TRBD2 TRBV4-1 TGCGCCAGCAGCCGAGCACTAGCGGCAGATACGCAGTATTTT CASSRALAADTQYF